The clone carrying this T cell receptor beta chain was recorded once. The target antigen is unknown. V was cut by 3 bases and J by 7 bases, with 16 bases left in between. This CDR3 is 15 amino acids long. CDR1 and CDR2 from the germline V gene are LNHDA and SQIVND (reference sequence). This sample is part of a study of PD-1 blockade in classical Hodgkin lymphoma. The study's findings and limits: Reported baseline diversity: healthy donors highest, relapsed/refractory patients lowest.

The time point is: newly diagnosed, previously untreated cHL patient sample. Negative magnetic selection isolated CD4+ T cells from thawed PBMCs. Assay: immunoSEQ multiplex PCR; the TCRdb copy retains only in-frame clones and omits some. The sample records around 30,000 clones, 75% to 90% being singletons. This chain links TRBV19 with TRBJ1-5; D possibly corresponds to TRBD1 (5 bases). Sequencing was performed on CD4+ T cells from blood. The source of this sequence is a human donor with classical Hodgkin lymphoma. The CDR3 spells CASSIGGQGEQPQHF. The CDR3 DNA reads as TGTGCCAGTAGTATCGGTGGGCAGGGAGAGCAGCCCCAGCATTTT.